A selection of T cell receptor beta chains follows, all from one sample in a study of radiotherapy plus CTLA-4 blockade in lung cancer. Produced via immunoSEQ multiplex PCR; TCRdb's table is partial and in-frame only. The table includes about 110,000 clones, under 90% detected once. The sequenced sample was peripheral blood, obtained from a patient treated with radiotherapy plus ipilimumab. Receptors were obtained from a human donor with non-small cell lung cancer that progressed on radiotherapy plus ipilimumab. Some clones in this sample may be carry-over from other donors' samples. The CDR3 runs from the conserved cysteine through the conserved F or W. D genes are given only for firm matches. Where a row states a size, it is once, few, many or the class of an expanded clone; other rows omit it.

V,D,J,length,size,DNA,CDR3
TRBV11-2,NA,TRBJ2-7,12,once,TGTGCCAGCAGTCAACAGGGCTACGAGCAGTACTTC,CASSQQGYEQYF
TRBV6-5,NA,TRBJ1-6,13,NA,TGTGCCAGCAGTGACCGCAGGAATTCACCCCTCCACTTT,CASSDRRNSPLHF
TRBV6-1,NA,TRBJ1-2,14,NA,TGTGCCAGCAGGACTTTAGACCGCTCCTATGGCTACACCTTC,CASRTLDRSYGYTF
TRBV5-4,TRBD2,TRBJ2-3,16,NA,TGTGCCAGCAGCTTGGTGTTAGCGGGGCCGCCAGATACGCAGTATTTT,CASSLVLAGPPDTQYF
TRBV28,TRBD2,TRBJ2-7,14,NA,TGTGCCAGCAGTTTAAGCGGGGGTCTTGACGAGCAGTACTTC,CASSLSGGLDEQYF
TRBV7-2,NA,TRBJ1-4,13,NA,TGTGCCAGCAGCTTATACCGTAATGAAAAACTGTTTTTT,CASSLYRNEKLFF
TRBV2,NA,TRBJ1-5,15,NA,TGTGCCAGCAGTGGTGGGGTCTATAGCAATCAGCCCCAGCATTTT,CASSGGVYSNQPQHF
TRBV7-2,NA,TRBJ2-3,13,NA,TGTGCCAGCGGAAATCGGGGAACAGATACGCAGTATTTT,CASGNRGTDTQYF
TRBV7-9,NA,TRBJ2-4,15,NA,TGTGCCAGCAGCTTAAAAGGGGTCGTGGGTAACATTCAGTACTTC,CASSLKGVVGNIQYF
TRBV18,NA,TRBJ1-3,16,NA,TGTGCCAGCTCACCAACGGGTCCCTCGGCCGGAAACACCATATATTTT,CASSPTGPSAGNTIYF
TRBV19,NA,TRBJ2-1,11,NA,TGTGCGGGGGGTGGGTACAATGAGCAGTTCTTC,CAGGGYNEQFF
TRBV18,NA,TRBJ1-1,16,NA,TGTGCCAGCTCACCCCTCCAGGGAAGAGGGGACACTGAAGCTTTCTTT,CASSPLQGRGDTEAFF
TRBV18,NA,TRBJ2-2,15,once,TGTGCCAGCTCTTGGACAAGCCAGAACACCGGGGAGCTGTTTTTT,CASSWTSQNTGELFF
TRBV7-2,NA,TRBJ2-5,17,NA,TGTGCCAGCACCAACCCATCAGGGGCGGGCCTACAAGAGACCCAGTACTTC,CASTNPSGAGLQETQYF
TRBV6-5,TRBD1,TRBJ2-3,14,NA,TGTGCCAGCAGTACCGGACAGGTGGCGGATACGCAGTATTTT,CASSTGQVADTQYF
TRBV4-3,NA,TRBJ2-1,15,few,TGCGCCAGCAGCCAAGGCACGGAGCGTTACAATGAGCAGTTCTTC,CASSQGTERYNEQFF